Within the sample, the clone carrying this T cell receptor (beta chain) is medium-sized. The target antigen is unknown. V was shortened by 6 bases and J by 10 bases, with 10 bases between the two germline ends. The germline V gene has CDR1 SNHLY and CDR2 FYNNEI. This CDR3 has 11 residues. The entry originates in a study of neoadjuvant anti-PD-1 for oral cavity cancer. Study-level findings and limits: Treg/Th17 ratio rose with pretreatment blood and fell with post-treatment tumor TCRbeta clonality.

Here immunoSEQ multiplex PCR was the method, and the copy in TCRdb shows in-frame clones only, minus some. Of around 7,000 clones listed, roughly 50% were seen once; the top ten hold approximately 10%. This chain links TRBV2 with TRBJ2-1; D might be TRBD2 (6 bases). The sample here was tumor tissue, taken before nivolumab (anti-PD-1) treatment. The sequence derives from a person between 40 and 80 years old with oral cavity squamous cell carcinoma. This chain's CDR3 is CASSTSREQFF. CDR3 coding DNA: TGTGCCAGCAGCACTAGCAGGGAGCAGTTCTTC.